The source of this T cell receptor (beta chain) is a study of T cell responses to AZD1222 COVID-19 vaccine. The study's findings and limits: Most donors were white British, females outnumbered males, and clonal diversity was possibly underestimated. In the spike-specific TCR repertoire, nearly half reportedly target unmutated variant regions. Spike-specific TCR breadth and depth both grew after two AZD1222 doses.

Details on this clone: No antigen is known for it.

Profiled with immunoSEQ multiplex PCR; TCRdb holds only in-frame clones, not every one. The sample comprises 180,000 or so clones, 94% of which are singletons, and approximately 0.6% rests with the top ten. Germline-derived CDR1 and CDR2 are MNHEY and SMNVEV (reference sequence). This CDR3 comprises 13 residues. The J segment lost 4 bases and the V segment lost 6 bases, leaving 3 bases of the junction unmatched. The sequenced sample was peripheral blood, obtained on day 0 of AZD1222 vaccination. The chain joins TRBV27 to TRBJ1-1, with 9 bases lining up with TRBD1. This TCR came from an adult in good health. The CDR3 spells CASRTGGTTEAFF. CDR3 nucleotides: TGTGCCAGCAGGACAGGGGGGACCACTGAAGCTTTCTTT.